This TCR beta chain originates from a study of OX40 agonist ivuxolimab in advanced cancers. Study-level background: Males comprised approximately 81% of the group, whose mean age was around 62 years (range about 20 to 79). Partial responses were achieved by three patients, of whom one had hepatocellular carcinoma and two had cutaneous melanoma.

Sequencing was performed with immunoSEQ multiplex PCR; in TCRdb, only in-frame clones are kept and a portion is missing. Of around 92,000 clones in the sample, approximately 94% are singletons; the top ten hold 0.15% to 0.2%. The junction had 12 bases not matched to a gene; V was cut back by 4 bases and J by 6 bases. The CDR3 has 16 residues. CDR1 is ENHRY, CDR2 SYGVKD, per germline. The receptor comes from an adult with an advanced solid tumor such as melanoma, head and neck, liver or kidney cancer. Specimen: CD4+ or CD8+ T cells sorted from blood, collected in a trial of the OX40 agonist ivuxolimab. The chain carries TRBV10-3 and TRBJ2-1, with 7 bases aligning to TRBD2. The CDR3 sequence is CAISGKAGVNRNEQFF. CDR3 bases: TGTGCCATCAGTGGAAAGGCGGGAGTAAATCGCAATGAGCAGTTCTTC.